This T cell receptor (beta chain) was captured in a study of control samples from healthy donors and cancer patients. The CDR3 is 16 amino acids. V trimming: 4 bases; J trimming: 0 bases; junction bases outside the gene matches: 7. Germline CDR1 is SGDLS and CDR2 is YYNGEE. Libraries were prepared by immunoSEQ multiplex PCR; TCRdb keeps only in-frame clonotypes and omits some of them. The table shows approximately 90,000 clones, with 85% occurring only once. This clonotype was sampled from a man aged 25 to 40 in good health. J is TRBJ1-3 and V is TRBV9; TRBD1 agrees at 7 bases. Sequencing was done on a sample of blood. The CDR3 here is CASSILAGGSGNTIYF. As DNA, the CDR3 is TGTGCCAGCAGCATCTTAGCAGGGGGCTCTGGAAACACCATATATTTT. Supplemented by reference TRBV9 and TRBJ1-3, the full variable domain reads DSGVTQTPKHLITATGQRVTLRCSPRSGDLSVYWYQQSLDQGLQFLIQYYNGEERAKGNILERFSAQQFPDLHSELNLSSLELGDSALYFCASSILAGGSGNTIYFGEGSWLTVV.